The 24 T cell receptor beta chains below were found in one sample sequenced in a study of cytomegalovirus exposure and HLA in healthy donors. The protocol was immunoSEQ multiplex PCR, while the TCRdb copy is restricted to in-frame clones and leaves out a portion. The table includes some 250,000 clones, about 90% detected once. The sequenced sample was PBMCs. All receptors come from a woman in her twenties or thirties in good health and CMV-seropositive.

Only one count was recorded for this clone. The V and J genes are TRBV6-5 and TRBJ1-1; no firm D call. The V gene lost 7 bases and the J gene lost 0 bases, with 12 bases spanning the gap. CDR1 is MNHEY and CDR2 is SVGAGI in the germline V gene. This CDR3 comprises 14 residues. The CDR3 protein is CASNPNRMNTEAFF. The DNA for the CDR3 is TGTGCCAGCAACCCCAACAGAATGAACACTGAAGCTTTCTTT.

The table lists this clone with a count of one. The chain uses TRBV13 and TRBJ2-3; 7 bases line up with TRBD2. This CDR3 has 16 residues. V trimming: 1 base; J trimming: 5 bases; junction bases outside the gene matches: 9. In germline, CDR1 is PRHDT, CDR2 FYEKMQ (reference sequence). The CDR3 bases are TGTGCCAGCAGCTTAGACCGGGCGGGAGTGGGAGATACGCAGTATTTT. Protein: CASSLDRAGVGDTQYF.

V and J are TRBV5-1 and TRBJ2-3; TRBD2 aligns across 8 bases. Germline CDR1 SGHRS, CDR2 YFSETQ. The CDR3 consists of 15 residues. The trim removed 4 bases at V and 3 bases at J, leaving 7 bases unmatched. The CDR3 DNA reads TGCGCCAGCAGCATAAGCGGGAGAGCGACAGATACGCAGTATTTT. Translation gives CASSISGRATDTQYF.

In this sample, this clone turned up a few times. The chain recombines TRBV27 with TRBJ1-2; 7 bases are shared with TRBD1. CDR3 length equals 14 residues. CDR1 is MNHEY and CDR2 is SMNVEV in the germline V gene (reference sequence). Losses at the gene ends were 2 bases for V and 3 bases for J; bases not matched to a gene: 3. CDR3 DNA sequence: TGTGCCAGCAGTTTAAGGACAGGAGACTATGGCTACACCTTC. It translates to CASSLRTGDYGYTF.

The rearrangement uses TRBV7-2 and TRBJ1-2, with unresolved D. This CDR3 region has 14 residues. V lost 6 bases and J 0 bases, leaving 11 bases between the germline ends. In germline, CDR1 is SGHTA, CDR2 FQGNSA. CDR3 DNA: TGTGCCAGCAGATCGGGGTTAGCTAACTATGGCTACACCTTC. Its protein is CASRSGLANYGYTF.

This chain connects TRBV13 to TRBJ1-2, with no clear D. CDR3 size: 13 residues. Germline CDR1 and CDR2: PRHDT and FYEKMQ (reference sequence). Trimming removed 2 bases at V and 3 bases at J, with 7 bases between. The CDR3 sequence: CASSLFRDYGYTF. CDR3 DNA: TGTGCCAGCAGCTTATTTCGGGACTATGGCTACACCTTC.

V is TRBV9 and J is TRBJ1-3; D might be TRBD1 (6 bases). The germline gives CDR1 SGDLS, CDR2 YYNGEE. Trimming removed 3 bases from V and 4 bases from J, with 14 bases in between. The CDR3 is made up of 15 amino acids. CDR3 region: CASSAGMGAGNTIYF. The DNA for the CDR3 is TGTGCCAGCAGCGCCGGAATGGGGGCCGGAAACACCATATATTTT.

V usage is TRBV10-3 and J usage is TRBJ2-1; 9 bases match TRBD2. Germline CDR1 ENHRY, CDR2 SYGVKD. This CDR3 is built from 14 residues. The J segment lost 2 bases and the V segment lost 10 bases, leaving 6 bases of the junction unmatched. As DNA, the CDR3 is TGTGCCAGTAAGCGGGAGGTAGCCTACAATGAGCAGTTCTTC. Amino acid sequence: CASKREVAYNEQFF.

This clone was detected only once. The chain uses TRBV27 and TRBJ1-4; D gene unclear. From germline, CDR1 is MNHEY and CDR2 SMNVEV (reference sequence). The CDR3 sequence is 13 residues long. The V end lost 5 bases, the J end lost 10 bases, and 14 bases lay between the germline ends. CDR3 sequence: CASSPPYRGKLFF. The CDR3 nucleotides are TGTGCCAGCAGTCCCCCCTACCGGGGAAAACTGTTTTTT.

V and J are TRBV29-1 and TRBJ1-1; D gene ambiguous. The germline V gene encodes CDR1 SQVTM and CDR2 ANQGSEA. The CDR3 runs to 13 residues. Trimming removed 8 bases from V and 6 bases from J, with 19 bases in between. CDR3 amino acids: CSSDRVGGAEAFF. The CDR3 DNA sequence: TGCAGCTCCGACCGGGTCGGCGGGGCTGAAGCTTTCTTT.

This chain connects TRBV30 to TRBJ2-3; 7 bases fit TRBD2. Germline CDR1 and CDR2: GTSNPN and SVGIG (reference sequence). The CDR3 sequence is 15 residues long. With V trimmed by 4 bases and J by 7 bases, 14 bases remained unmatched. The CDR3 DNA follows: TGTGCCTGGACCTCCCCTTTTGAGGGAGGGAATACGCAGTATTTT. Its translation: CAWTSPFEGGNTQYF.

The gene calls are TRBV11-3 and TRBJ1-1, with unresolved D. The CDR3 consists of 14 residues. The germline V and J ends were trimmed by 1 base and 0 bases, with 6 bases remaining between them. From germline, CDR1 is SGHNT and CDR2 YENEEA. The CDR3 DNA is TGTGCCAGCAGCTTAGGGGCGTTGAACACTGAAGCTTTCTTT. Translation: CASSLGALNTEAFF.

J is TRBJ2-1 and V is TRBV28, with TRBD2 matching 11 bases. Per germline, CDR1 MDHEN and CDR2 SYDVKM. This CDR3 region has 15 residues. V shed 6 bases and J 3 bases; nucleotides not matched to a gene: 4. The CDR3 DNA is TGTGCCAGCAGCCTGGGACTAGCGGACTACAATGAGCAGTTCTTC. Residues: CASSLGLADYNEQFF.

The sample holds one count of this clone. The V and J genes are TRBV19 and TRBJ2-3, with a weak D call TRBD2 (6 bases). V lost 1 base, J lost 8 bases, and 19 bases lay in between. The CDR3 covers 16 residues. Germline CDR1 LNHDA, CDR2 SQIVND (reference sequence). This chain's CDR3 is CASSIGDTIAGGTQYF. The CDR3 bases are TGTGCCAGTAGTATAGGAGATACAATTGCCGGGGGTACGCAGTATTTT.

Only one count was recorded for this clone. The chain joins TRBV6-1 to TRBJ2-4; no definite D call. The V end lost 2 bases, the J end lost 13 bases, and 15 bases lay between the germline ends. Looked up from germline, CDR1 is MNHNS and CDR2 is SASEGT. This CDR3 has 13 residues. CDR3 coding DNA: TGTGCCAGCAGTGAAATAGATGTAGCCGACCAGTACTTC. It encodes CASSEIDVADQYF.

The genes are TRBV5-1 and TRBJ2-5; tentative D call: TRBD1 (6 bases). Deletions cut 1 base from V and 2 bases from J, with 9 bases between. Germline CDR1 and CDR2: SGHRS and YFSETQ. This CDR3 has 14 residues. The CDR3 sequence: CASSLMDSQETQYF. As DNA, the CDR3 is TGCGCCAGCAGCTTGATGGACAGTCAAGAGACCCAGTACTTC.

The chain carries TRBV27 and TRBJ2-3; TRBD2 aligns across 13 bases. CDR1 is MNHEY and CDR2 is SMNVEV in the germline V gene (reference sequence). V shed 7 bases, J shed 4 bases, and the junction held 11 bases outside the gene matches. The CDR3 runs to 17 residues. The CDR3 DNA reads TGTGCCAGCAACGGACTAGCGGGAGTTCGAGGGGCAGATACGCAGTATTTT. Amino acid sequence: CASNGLAGVRGADTQYF.

The chain joins TRBV5-1 to TRBJ2-4, with 10 bases identical to TRBD1. Germline V gives CDR1 SGHRS, CDR2 YFSETQ. With V trimmed by 0 bases and J by 8 bases, 5 bases remained unmatched. The CDR3 sequence is 15 residues long. The CDR3 DNA sequence: TGCGCCAGCAGCTTGGCCGGGACAGGGGTGGACATTCAGTACTTC. Its translation: CASSLAGTGVDIQYF. The full variable domain, completed using reference TRBV5-1 and TRBJ2-4, is KAGVTQTPRYLIKTRGQQVTLSCSPISGHRSVSWYQQTPGQGLQFLFEYFSETQRNKGNFPGRFSGRQFSNSRSEMNVSTLELGDSALYLCASSLAGTGVDIQYFGAGTRLSVL.

In DNA, the CDR3 is TGCGCCAGCAGCTCGACCGGACTAGCGGGAAGGAGTGAGCAGTTCTTC. It specifies CASSSTGLAGRSEQFF. The chain joins TRBV5-1 to TRBJ2-1; 12 nucleotides align to TRBD2. This CDR3 region has 16 residues. Germline CDR1 reads SGHRS; CDR2 reads YFSETQ. The ends lost 3 bases at V and 9 bases at J; junction bases unmatched: 10.

The V and J genes are TRBV11-1 and TRBJ2-5; possible D gene TRBD2, 6 bases. Trimming took off 2 bases at V and 5 bases at J, with 15 bases between the two ends. The germline V gene has CDR1 SGHAT and CDR2 FQDESV (reference sequence). The CDR3 is 15 residues long. This CDR3 is CASSLYQGGGETQYF. CDR3 nucleotides: TGTGCCAGCAGCTTATATCAGGGAGGAGGGGAGACCCAGTACTTC.

The rearrangement uses TRBV7-2 and TRBJ2-1, with TRBD1 identical over 9 bases. This CDR3 spans 15 amino acids. Unmatched junction bases numbered 5, after V lost 5 bases and J lost 3 bases. CDR1 is SGHTA, CDR2 FQGNSA, per germline. CDR3 DNA sequence: TGTGCCAGCAGCCCCGACAGGGGGGTCTACAATGAGCAGTTCTTC. It specifies CASSPDRGVYNEQFF.

This clone occurred once. The chain couples TRBV6-5 to TRBJ1-1, with D maybe TRBD1 (5 bases). V lost 5 bases to trimming and J lost 1 base, with 8 bases between them. Germline lookup yields CDR1 MNHEY and CDR2 SVGAGI. The CDR3 extends over 13 amino acids. In DNA, the CDR3 is TGTGCCAGCAGTCTCACAGGGAACACTGAAGCTTTCTTT. This codes for CASSLTGNTEAFF.

V gene TRBV5-1 combines with J gene TRBJ2-7; TRBD2 aligns across 15 bases. Germline values: CDR1 SGHRS, CDR2 YFSETQ. V trimming: 1 base; J trimming: 6 bases; junction bases outside the gene matches: 11. The length of the CDR3 is 18 residues. In nucleotides, the CDR3 is TGCGCCAGCAGCTTGAATGGACTAGCGGGAGGGCCGTCGACCGAGCAGTACTTC. It yields the protein CASSLNGLAGGPSTEQYF.

This clone came up a few times. The chain has TRBV7-9 and TRBJ2-7; 8 bases map to TRBD2. This CDR3 region has 15 residues. Germline assignment: CDR1 SEHNR and CDR2 FQNEAQ (reference sequence). Trimming cost V 2 bases and J 7 bases; bases outside gene matches: 10. The CDR3 nucleotides are TGTGCCAGCAGCTTATATCCAGCGGGAGTAGCAGAGCAGTACTTC. It specifies CASSLYPAGVAEQYF.